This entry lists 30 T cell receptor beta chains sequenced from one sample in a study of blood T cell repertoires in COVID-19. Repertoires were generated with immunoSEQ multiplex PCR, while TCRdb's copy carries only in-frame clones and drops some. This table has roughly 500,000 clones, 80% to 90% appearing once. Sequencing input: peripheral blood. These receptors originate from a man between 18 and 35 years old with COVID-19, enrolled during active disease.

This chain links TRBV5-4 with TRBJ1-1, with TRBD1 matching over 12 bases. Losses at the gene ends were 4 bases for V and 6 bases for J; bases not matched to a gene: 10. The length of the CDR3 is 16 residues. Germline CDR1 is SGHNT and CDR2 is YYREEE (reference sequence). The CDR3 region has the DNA TGTGCCAGCAGCCTTTCGCCCGGGACAGGGGGCGCTGAAGCTTTCTTT. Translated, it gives CASSLSPGTGGAEAFF.

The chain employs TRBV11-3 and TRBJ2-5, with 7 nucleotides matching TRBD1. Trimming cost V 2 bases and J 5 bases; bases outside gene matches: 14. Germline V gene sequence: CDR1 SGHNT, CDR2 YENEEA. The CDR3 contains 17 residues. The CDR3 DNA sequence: TGTGCCAGCAGCTTAAAAGGGGGCTCGGGCTTTGAGGAGACCCAGTACTTC. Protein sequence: CASSLKGGSGFEETQYF. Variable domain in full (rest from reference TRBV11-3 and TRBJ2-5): EAGVVQSPRYKIIEKKQPVAFWCNPISGHNTLYWYLQNLGQGPELLIRYENEEAVDDSQLPKDRFSAERLKGVDSTLKIQPAELGDSAVYLCASSLKGGSGFEETQYFGPGTRLLVL.

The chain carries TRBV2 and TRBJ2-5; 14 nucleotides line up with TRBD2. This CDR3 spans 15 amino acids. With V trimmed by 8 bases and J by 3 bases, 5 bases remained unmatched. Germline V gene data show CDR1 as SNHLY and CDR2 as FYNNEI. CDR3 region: CASGGLAGVEETQYF. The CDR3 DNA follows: TGTGCCAGCGGGGGACTAGCGGGGGTGGAAGAGACCCAGTACTTC.

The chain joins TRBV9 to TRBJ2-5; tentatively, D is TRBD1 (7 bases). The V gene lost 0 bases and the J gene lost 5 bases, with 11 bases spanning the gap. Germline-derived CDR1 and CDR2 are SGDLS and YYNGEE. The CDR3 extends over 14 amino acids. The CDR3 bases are TGTGCCAGCAGCGTAGATGCAGGGGGGGAGACCCAGTACTTC. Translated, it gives CASSVDAGGETQYF.

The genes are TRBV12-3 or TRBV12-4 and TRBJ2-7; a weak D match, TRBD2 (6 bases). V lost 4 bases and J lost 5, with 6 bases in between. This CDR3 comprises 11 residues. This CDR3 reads CASSSGDEQYF. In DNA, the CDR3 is TGTGCCAGCAGTTCGGGGGACGAGCAGTACTTC.

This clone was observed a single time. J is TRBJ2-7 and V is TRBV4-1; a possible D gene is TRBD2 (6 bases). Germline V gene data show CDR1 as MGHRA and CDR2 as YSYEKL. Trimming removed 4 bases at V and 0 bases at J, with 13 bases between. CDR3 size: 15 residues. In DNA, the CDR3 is TGCGCCAGCAGCCTGACTAGTGGGGGCTCCTACGAGCAGTACTTC. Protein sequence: CASSLTSGGSYEQYF.

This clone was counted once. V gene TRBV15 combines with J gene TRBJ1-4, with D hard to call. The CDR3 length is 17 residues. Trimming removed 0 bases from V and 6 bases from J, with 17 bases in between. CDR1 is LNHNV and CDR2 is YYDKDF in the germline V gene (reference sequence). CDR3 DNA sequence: TGTGCCACCAGCAGAGAGCCCAACGGGAGGGTTGATGAAAAACTGTTTTTT. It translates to CATSREPNGRVDEKLFF.

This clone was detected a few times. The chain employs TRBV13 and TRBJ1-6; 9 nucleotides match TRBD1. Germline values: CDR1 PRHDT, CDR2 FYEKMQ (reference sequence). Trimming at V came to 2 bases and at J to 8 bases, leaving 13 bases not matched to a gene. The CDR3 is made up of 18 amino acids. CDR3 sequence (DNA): TGTGCCAGCAGCTTAATTCAGGGCGGACAGGGGAAGGATTCACCCCTCCACTTT. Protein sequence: CASSLIQGGQGKDSPLHF.

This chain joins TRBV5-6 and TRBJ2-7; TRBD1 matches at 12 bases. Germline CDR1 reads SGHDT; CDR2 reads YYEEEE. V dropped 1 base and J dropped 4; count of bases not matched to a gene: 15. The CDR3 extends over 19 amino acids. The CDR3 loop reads CASSLWGQGAGGEGYEQYF. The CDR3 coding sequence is TGTGCCAGCAGCTTGTGGGGACAGGGGGCGGGCGGTGAGGGTTACGAGCAGTACTTC.

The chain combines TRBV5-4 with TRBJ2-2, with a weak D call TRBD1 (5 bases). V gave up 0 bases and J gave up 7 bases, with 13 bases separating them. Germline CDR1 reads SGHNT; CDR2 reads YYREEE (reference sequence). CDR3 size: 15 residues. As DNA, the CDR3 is TGTGCCAGCAGCTTGGATCCAGGGAAAAACGGGGAGCTGTTTTTT. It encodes CASSLDPGKNGELFF. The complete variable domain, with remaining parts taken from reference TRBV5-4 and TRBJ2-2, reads ETGVTQSPTHLIKTRGQQVTLRCSSQSGHNTVSWYQQALGQGPQFIFQYYREEENGRGNFPPRFSGLQFPNYSSELNVNALELDDSALYLCASSLDPGKNGELFFGEGSRLTVL.

DNA for the CDR3: TGTGCCAGCAGTTTTGCAGCGGGGGGCTACGAGCAGTACTTC. Protein: CASSFAAGGYEQYF. The rearrangement links TRBV27 to TRBJ2-7; 9 nucleotides agree with TRBD2. CDR1 MNHEY and CDR2 SMNVEV come from the germline V gene (reference sequence). CDR3 length: 14 amino acids. The V and J ends lost 3 bases and 3 bases, in that order; junction bases with no gene match: 3.

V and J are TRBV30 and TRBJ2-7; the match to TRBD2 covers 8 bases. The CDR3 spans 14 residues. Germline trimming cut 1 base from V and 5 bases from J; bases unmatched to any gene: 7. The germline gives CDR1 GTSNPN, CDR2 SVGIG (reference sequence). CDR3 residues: CAWSAGLAGDEQYF. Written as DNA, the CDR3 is TGTGCCTGGAGTGCAGGGCTAGCGGGTGACGAGCAGTACTTC. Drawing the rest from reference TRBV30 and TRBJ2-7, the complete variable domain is SQTIHQWPATLVQPVGSPLSLECTVEGTSNPNLYWYRQAAGRGLQLLFYSVGIGQISSEVPQNLSASRPQDRQFILSSKKLLLSDSGFYLCAWSAGLAGDEQYFGPGTRLTVT.

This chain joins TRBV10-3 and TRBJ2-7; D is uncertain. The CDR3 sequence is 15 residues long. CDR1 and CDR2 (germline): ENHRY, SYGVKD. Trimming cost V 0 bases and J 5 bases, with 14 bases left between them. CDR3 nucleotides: TGTGCCATCAGTGAGTCTCTGGGCACACCCCACGAGCAGTACTTC. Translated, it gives CAISESLGTPHEQYF.

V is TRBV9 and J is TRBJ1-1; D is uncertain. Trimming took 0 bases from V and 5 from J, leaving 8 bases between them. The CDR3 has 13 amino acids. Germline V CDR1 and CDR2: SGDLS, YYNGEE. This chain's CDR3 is CASSVEQATEAFF. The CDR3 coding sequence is TGTGCCAGCAGCGTAGAGCAGGCAACTGAAGCTTTCTTT.

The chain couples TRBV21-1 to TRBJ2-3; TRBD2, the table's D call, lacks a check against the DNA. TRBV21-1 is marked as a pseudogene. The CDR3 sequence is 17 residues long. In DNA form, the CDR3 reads TGTGCCAGCAGCAAAACGTTGGTAGCGGGGCCCACAGATACGCAGTATTTT. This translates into CASSKTLVAGPTDTQYF.

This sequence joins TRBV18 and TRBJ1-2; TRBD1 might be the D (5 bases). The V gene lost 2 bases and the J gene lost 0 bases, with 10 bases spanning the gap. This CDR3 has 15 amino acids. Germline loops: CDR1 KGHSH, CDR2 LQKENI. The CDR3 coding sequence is TGTGCCAGCTCACCAGGGGCCCAAGCTAACTATGGCTACACCTTC. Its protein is CASSPGAQANYGYTF.

The DNA for the CDR3 is TGTGCCTGGAGTGTGGATAGCGCGTCCTACGAGCAGTACTTC. Protein: CAWSVDSASYEQYF. This chain links TRBV30 with TRBJ2-7; D might be TRBD2 (5 bases). V was clipped by 0 bases and J by 1 base, with 10 bases between them. The CDR3 extends over 14 amino acids. From germline, CDR1 is GTSNPN and CDR2 SVGIG (reference sequence).

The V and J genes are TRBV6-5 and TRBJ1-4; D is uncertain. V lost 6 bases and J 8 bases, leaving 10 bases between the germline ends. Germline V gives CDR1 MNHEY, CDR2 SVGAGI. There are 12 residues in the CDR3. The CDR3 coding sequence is TGTGCCAGCAGGCGAGGTGTAGAAAAACTGTTTTTT. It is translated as CASRRGVEKLFF.

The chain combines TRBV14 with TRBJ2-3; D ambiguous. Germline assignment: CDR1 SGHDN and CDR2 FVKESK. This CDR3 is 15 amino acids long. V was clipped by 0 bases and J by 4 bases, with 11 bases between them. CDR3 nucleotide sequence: TGTGCCAGCAGCCAAGATCCCTTTAGAGCAGATACGCAGTATTTT. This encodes CASSQDPFRADTQYF.

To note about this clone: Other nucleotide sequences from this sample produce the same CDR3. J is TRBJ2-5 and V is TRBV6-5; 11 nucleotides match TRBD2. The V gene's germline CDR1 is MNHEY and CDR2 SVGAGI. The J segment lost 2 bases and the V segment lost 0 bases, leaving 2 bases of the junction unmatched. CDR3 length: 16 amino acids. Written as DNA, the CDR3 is TGTGCCAGCAGTTACTCGGCTAGCGGGGGGCAAGAGACCCAGTACTTC. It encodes CASSYSASGGQETQYF.

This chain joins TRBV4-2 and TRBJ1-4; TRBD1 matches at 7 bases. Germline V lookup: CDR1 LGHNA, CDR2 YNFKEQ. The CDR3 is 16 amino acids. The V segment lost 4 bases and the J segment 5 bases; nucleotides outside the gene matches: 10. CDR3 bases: TGTGCCAGCAGCCCCACAGGGGAGGTTAGCAATGAAAAACTGTTTTTT. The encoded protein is CASSPTGEVSNEKLFF.

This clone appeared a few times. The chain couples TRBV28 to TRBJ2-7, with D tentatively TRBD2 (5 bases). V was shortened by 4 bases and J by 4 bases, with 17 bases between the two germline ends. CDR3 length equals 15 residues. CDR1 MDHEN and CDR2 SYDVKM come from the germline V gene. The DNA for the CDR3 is TGTGCCAGCAGTTCCCCTTTCGGGGTTAAGTACGAGCAGTACTTC. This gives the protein CASSSPFGVKYEQYF.

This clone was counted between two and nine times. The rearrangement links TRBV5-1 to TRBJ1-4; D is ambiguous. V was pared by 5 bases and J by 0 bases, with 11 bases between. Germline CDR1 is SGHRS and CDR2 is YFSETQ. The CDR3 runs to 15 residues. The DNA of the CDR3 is TGCGCCAGCAGTCGATCGGGTGCAACTAATGAAAAACTGTTTTTT. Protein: CASSRSGATNEKLFF. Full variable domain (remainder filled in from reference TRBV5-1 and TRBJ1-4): KAGVTQTPRYLIKTRGQQVTLSCSPISGHRSVSWYQQTPGQGLQFLFEYFSETQRNKGNFPGRFSGRQFSNSRSEMNVSTLELGDSALYLCASSRSGATNEKLFFGSGTQLSVL.

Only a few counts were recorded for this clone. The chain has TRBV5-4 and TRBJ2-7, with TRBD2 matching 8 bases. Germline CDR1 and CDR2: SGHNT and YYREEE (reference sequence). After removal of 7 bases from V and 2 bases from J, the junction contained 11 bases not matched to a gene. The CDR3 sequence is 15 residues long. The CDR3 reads CASGISGGGTYEQYF. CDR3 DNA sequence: TGTGCCAGCGGAATCTCGGGCGGGGGGACCTACGAGCAGTACTTC.

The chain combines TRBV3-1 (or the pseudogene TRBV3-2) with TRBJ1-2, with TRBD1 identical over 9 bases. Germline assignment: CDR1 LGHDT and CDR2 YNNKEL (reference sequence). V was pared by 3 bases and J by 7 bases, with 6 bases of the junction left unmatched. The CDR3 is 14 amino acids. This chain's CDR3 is CASSHPDRGIGYTF. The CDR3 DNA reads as TGTGCCAGCAGCCATCCCGACAGGGGGATTGGCTACACCTTC.

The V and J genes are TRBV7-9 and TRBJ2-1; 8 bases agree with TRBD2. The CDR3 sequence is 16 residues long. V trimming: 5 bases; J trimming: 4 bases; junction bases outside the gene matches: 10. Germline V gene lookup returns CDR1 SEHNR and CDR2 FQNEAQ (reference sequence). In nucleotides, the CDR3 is TGTGCCAGCAGCCCCCGTGGGACTAGGGGTTACAATGAGCAGTTCTTC. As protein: CASSPRGTRGYNEQFF.

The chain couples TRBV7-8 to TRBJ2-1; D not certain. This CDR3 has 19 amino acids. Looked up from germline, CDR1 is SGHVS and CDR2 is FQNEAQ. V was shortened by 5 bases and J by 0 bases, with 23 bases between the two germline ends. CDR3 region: CASSPPLDLSMGSYNEQFF. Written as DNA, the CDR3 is TGTGCCAGCAGCCCGCCCCTTGACCTTAGCATGGGCTCCTACAATGAGCAGTTCTTC.

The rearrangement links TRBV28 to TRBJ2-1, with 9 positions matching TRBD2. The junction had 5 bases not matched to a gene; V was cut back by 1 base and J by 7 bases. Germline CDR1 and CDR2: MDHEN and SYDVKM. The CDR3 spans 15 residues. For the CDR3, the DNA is TGTGCCAGCAGTTTATTGGCTAGCGGGATAAATGAGCAGTTCTTC. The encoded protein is CASSLLASGINEQFF.

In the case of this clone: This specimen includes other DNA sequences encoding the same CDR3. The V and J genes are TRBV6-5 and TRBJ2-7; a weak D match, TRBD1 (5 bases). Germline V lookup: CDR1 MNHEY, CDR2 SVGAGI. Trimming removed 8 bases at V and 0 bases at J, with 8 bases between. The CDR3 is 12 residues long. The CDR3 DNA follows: TGTGCCAGCCAGGGCAGCTCCTACGAGCAGTACTTC. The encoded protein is CASQGSSYEQYF.

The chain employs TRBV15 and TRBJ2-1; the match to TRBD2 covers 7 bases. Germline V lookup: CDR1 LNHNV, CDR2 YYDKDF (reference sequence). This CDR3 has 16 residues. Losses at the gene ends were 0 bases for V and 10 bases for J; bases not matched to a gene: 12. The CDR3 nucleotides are TGTGCCACCAGCAGAGATTTGAGGGTACTGGGGGGGGAGCAGTTCTTC. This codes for CATSRDLRVLGGEQFF.